This is a list of T cell receptor beta chains from one sample in a study of blood T cell repertoires in COVID-19. The protocol was immunoSEQ multiplex PCR, while the TCRdb copy is restricted to in-frame clones and leaves out a portion. The repertoire has 200,000 to 250,000 clones, around 89% of them found once; the top ten carry about 6.7%. Material for sequencing was peripheral blood. Every receptor here comes from a woman in her twenties or thirties with COVID-19, enrolled during active disease. Both conserved end residues are part of each CDR3. Fields, in order: CDR3 DNA, CDR3 protein, J gene, V gene, clone size, D gene. The D gene is left open where the match is weak. Clone size is stated in some rows and not others, as once, few, many or a class when expanded.

TGTGCCAGCAGCTTAGCGATTCCACAGGGGGCGAGGGGCTACACCTTC	CASSLAIPQGARGYTF	TRBJ1-2	TRBV7-9	.	TRBD1
TGTGCCACCAGTGAGGGGGGGAGAAACAATGAGCAGTTCTTC	CATSEGGRNNEQFF	TRBJ2-1	TRBV24-1	.	TRBD2
TGTGCCAGCAGCCCCGGACTAGGAAGGGGGGGGGAGCAGTTCTTC	CASSPGLGRGGEQFF	TRBJ2-1	TRBV5-4	.	.
TGTGCCAGCAGCCAAGACGCGAATAGCGGGGTGGGTGAGCAGTTCTTC	CASSQDANSGVGEQFF	TRBJ2-1	TRBV3-1/TRBV3-2	.	TRBD2
TGTGCCAGCAGCCCAAGAGCTACAGCTACCGGGGAGCTGTTTTTT	CASSPRATATGELFF	TRBJ2-2	TRBV9	.	.
TGTGCCACCAGCAGAGATTTGAGTAGCGGGGATTACGAGCAGTACTTC	CATSRDLSSGDYEQYF	TRBJ2-7	TRBV15	.	TRBD2
TGTGCCAGCAGTGGTACAGGGTTGCGAAACGTGGGCAATCAGCCCCAGCATTTT	CASSGTGLRNVGNQPQHF	TRBJ1-5	TRBV6-1	.	.
TGTGCCAGCAGTCGAGCCCCTCCCCAGGGCTCCTACGAGCAGTACTTC	CASSRAPPQGSYEQYF	TRBJ2-7	TRBV6-6	.	.
TGTGCCAGCACCGGGACAATTGGAAACACCATATATTTT	CASTGTIGNTIYF	TRBJ1-3	TRBV12-3/TRBV12-4	.	.
TGTGCCAGCAGTTTTACTAGCGGGAACACCGGGGAGCTGTTTTTT	CASSFTSGNTGELFF	TRBJ2-2	TRBV27	.	TRBD2
TGCGCCAGCAGCTTGGTACCGGGACAGGGGGCTTACGAGCAGTACTTC	CASSLVPGQGAYEQYF	TRBJ2-7	TRBV5-1	.	TRBD1
TGTGCCAGCAGCGTGGGAGTTGGGCGGGAGATCTACAATGAGCAGTTCTTC	CASSVGVGREIYNEQFF	TRBJ2-1	TRBV9	.	TRBD2
TGTGCCAGCAAAGAACATACAGGGTTCGGGAAACTGTTTTTT	CASKEHTGFGKLFF	TRBJ1-4	TRBV28	.	.
TGTGCCAGCAGTTTTCCCCCTATTAACTATGGCTACACCTTC	CASSFPPINYGYTF	TRBJ1-2	TRBV28	.	.
TGTGCCAGCAGCCTACTCCCTTTAAGCGCAGATACGCAGTATTTT	CASSLLPLSADTQYF	TRBJ2-3	TRBV6-2/TRBV6-3	.	.
TGCGCCAGCAGCCAAGATGGGTCACAGGAGTGGGGCTACACCTTC	CASSQDGSQEWGYTF	TRBJ1-2	TRBV4-3	.	.
TGTGCCAGCAGCTTGGCCTCCAGCAGGGGGGCAGGGACCCAGCATTTT	CASSLASSRGAGTQHF	TRBJ1-5	TRBV5-6	.	TRBD1
TGTGCCAGCAGCCAAGATGGGACAGGGGCCTCCCAAGAGACCCAGTACTTC	CASSQDGTGASQETQYF	TRBJ2-5	TRBV4-2	.	TRBD1
TGTGCCAGTAGCAGACTAGCCGGCTCCTACAATGAGCAGTTCTTC	CASSRLAGSYNEQFF	TRBJ2-1	TRBV19	.	TRBD2
TGTGCCTGGAGCCACACTATGAACACTGAAGCTTTCTTT	CAWSHTMNTEAFF	TRBJ1-1	TRBV30	once	.
TGTGCCAGCTCACCGAGGGCACAGACGGGGTTTCAAGAGACCCAGTACTTC	CASSPRAQTGFQETQYF	TRBJ2-5	TRBV18	once	.
TGTGCCAGCAGTAATGACAGGGGTGGCACAGATACGCAGTATTTT	CASSNDRGGTDTQYF	TRBJ2-3	TRBV27	.	TRBD1
TGCGCCAGCAGTGGGGGACAGGGAGGCTATGAAAAACTGTTTTTT	CASSGGQGGYEKLFF	TRBJ1-4	TRBV10-2	.	TRBD1
TGTGCCAGCAGCACCCCGGACAGGGGTAGGACAGATACGCAGTATTTT	CASSTPDRGRTDTQYF	TRBJ2-3	TRBV11-2	.	TRBD1
TGTGCCAGCAGCTTGGGACAGGCGTTGACCTACGAGCAGTACTTC	CASSLGQALTYEQYF	TRBJ2-7	TRBV5-4	.	.
TGTGCCAGCAGCCCCGGCCCCGACAGTATTTCCTACGAGCAGTACTTC	CASSPGPDSISYEQYF	TRBJ2-7	TRBV7-2	few	.
TGTGCCAGTAGTATCGGACAGATCAATCAGCCCCAGCATTTT	CASSIGQINQPQHF	TRBJ1-5	TRBV19	.	.
TGTGCCTCACAATCCGGGACAGGGGGCGGGAATTCACCCCTCCACTTT	CASQSGTGGGNSPLHF	TRBJ1-6	TRBV10-3	.	TRBD1
TGTGCCAGTAAAGGGGCTGCGCAGGGAACTTTGGTGAACACTGAAGCTTTCTTT	CASKGAAQGTLVNTEAFF	TRBJ1-1	TRBV19	.	.
TGTGCCTGGAGTCGGGACAGGGCTAATCAGCCCCAGCATTTT	CAWSRDRANQPQHF	TRBJ1-5	TRBV30	.	TRBD1
TGTGCCAGCAGCTTTGCGACTAGCGGAAACAATGAGCAGTTCTTC	CASSFATSGNNEQFF	TRBJ2-1	TRBV7-9	.	TRBD2
TGCAGCGTTGGGGCCCAGGGGGCCAACGTCCTGACTTTC	CSVGAQGANVLTF	TRBJ2-6	TRBV29-1	.	.
TGTGCAAGTCGCTTGCTCGGACTAGCGGGGGAGTCCTACGAGCAGTACTTC	CASRLLGLAGESYEQYF	TRBJ2-7	TRBV12-2	once	.
TGTGCCAGCAGCCAAGTACCCCTTTCGGGGGGGAGCTACGAGCAGTACTTC	CASSQVPLSGGSYEQYF	TRBJ2-7	TRBV3-1/TRBV3-2	once	TRBD2
TGTGCCAGCAGCTCAGGGGGGAATGAGCAGTTCTTC	CASSSGGNEQFF	TRBJ2-1	TRBV7-8	.	.
TGTGCCAGCAGCCTAAGGACTAGCGGGACTAGCACAGATACGCAGTATTTT	CASSLRTSGTSTDTQYF	TRBJ2-3	TRBV7-2	.	TRBD2
TGTGCCAGCGAGACGGGACTGTGGCAGCCCCAGCATTTT	CASETGLWQPQHF	TRBJ1-5	TRBV28	.	.
TGTGCCAGCAGCGTACGGGGGGCGACTGGAAACACCATATATTTT	CASSVRGATGNTIYF	TRBJ1-3	TRBV9	.	.
TGTGCCAGTACCCCGCGCTCCTATAATTCACCCCTCCACTTT	CASTPRSYNSPLHF	TRBJ1-6	TRBV19	.	.
TGTGCCAGCAGCCTCGGACTAGCGGAAGAGACCCAGTACTTC	CASSLGLAEETQYF	TRBJ2-5	TRBV11-3	.	TRBD2
TGTGCCTGGCACAGGGACAGGGTCCTCTCTGGAAACACCATATATTTT	CAWHRDRVLSGNTIYF	TRBJ1-3	TRBV30	.	TRBD1
TGTGCCAGCAGCTTGTACATCCTAGCGGGAGCAGTCTGGGAGACCCAGTACTTC	CASSLYILAGAVWETQYF	TRBJ2-5	TRBV5-6	.	TRBD2
TGTGCCAGCAGTCACCCCGGGGATAGCAATCAGCCCCAGCATTTT	CASSHPGDSNQPQHF	TRBJ1-5	TRBV6-2/TRBV6-3	once	.
TGCAGCGTTGCCCTTAGTCGCAATGAGCAGTTCTTC	CSVALSRNEQFF	TRBJ2-1	TRBV29-1	.	.
TGTGCCAGCAGCTTGAGGGGGGGGCGCGTCTATGGCTACACCTTC	CASSLRGGRVYGYTF	TRBJ1-2	TRBV11-2	.	.
TGTGCCAGCAGCGTCACAGGGGGCTCTGGAAACACCATATATTTT	CASSVTGGSGNTIYF	TRBJ1-3	TRBV7-2	.	TRBD1
TGTGCCAGCAGCCAGAGGCGGAACACTGAAGCTTTCTTT	CASSQRRNTEAFF	TRBJ1-1	TRBV4-2	few	.
TGTGCCACTTCGGGGTACACAGATACGCAGTATTTT	CATSGYTDTQYF	TRBJ2-3	TRBV7-2	.	.